These 18 T cell receptor beta chains were sequenced from one sample in a study of control samples from healthy donors and cancer patients. Assay: immunoSEQ multiplex PCR; the TCRdb copy retains only in-frame clones and omits some. The sample consists of tens of thousands of clones, more than 70% of them appearing once. The sequenced material came from PBMCs. All receptors come from a man in his sixties with colorectal cancer.

This sequence joins TRBV28 and TRBJ2-5; TRBD1 aligns across 7 bases. Unmatched junction bases numbered 8, after V lost 5 bases and J lost 5 bases. The germline CDR1 and CDR2 sequences are MDHEN and SYDVKM. CDR3 length: 14 amino acids. The CDR3 DNA follows: TGTGCCAGCAGTACCCTACAGGGGTGGGAGACCCAGTACTTC. Translation: CASSTLQGWETQYF.

V is TRBV5-4 and J is TRBJ2-2; D might be TRBD1 or TRBD2, each matching 5 bases. The V and J ends lost 3 bases and 0 bases respectively, with 15 bases between them. The CDR3 is made up of 17 amino acids. Germline CDR1 is SGHNT and CDR2 is YYREEE (reference sequence). CDR3 nucleotides: TGTGCCAGCAGCTCCTCTCGGGGCAGCCCGAACACCGGGGAGCTGTTTTTT. Translated, it gives CASSSSRGSPNTGELFF.

The chain has TRBV24-1 and TRBJ2-1; TRBD2 is a possible D gene (6 bases). The CDR3 extends over 12 amino acids. The V gene's germline CDR1 is KGHDR and CDR2 SFDVKD. Deletions cut 3 bases from V and 10 bases from J, with 9 bases between. The DNA of the CDR3 is TGTGCCACCAGTGATCGGGACTTCGAGCAGTTCTTC. Protein: CATSDRDFEQFF.

The CDR3 DNA sequence: TGTGCCAGCAGTGGGGACAGGGGGAGGGGTGAAAAACTGTTTTTT. Its translation: CASSGDRGRGEKLFF. The chain combines TRBV2 with TRBJ1-4; 11 bases map to TRBD1. Germline loops: CDR1 SNHLY, CDR2 FYNNEI. V lost 4 bases to trimming and J lost 7 bases; unmatched junction nucleotides: 5. The CDR3 is 15 residues long.

The V gene is TRBV18, the J gene TRBJ2-3, with no clear D. Trimming cost V 3 bases and J 2 bases, with 0 bases left between them. The germline V gene has CDR1 KGHSH and CDR2 LQKENI. This CDR3 has 11 residues. CDR3 bases: TGTGCCAGCTCACCCACAGATACGCAGTATTTT. It yields the protein CASSPTDTQYF.

The chain combines TRBV24-1 with TRBJ2-3, with D maybe TRBD2 (5 bases). The germline V and J ends were trimmed by 5 bases and 2 bases, with 16 bases remaining between them. The CDR3 consists of 16 residues. Germline V gene sequence: CDR1 KGHDR, CDR2 SFDVKD. The CDR3 loop reads CATSAAPGINTDTQYF. The CDR3 region has the DNA TGTGCCACCAGTGCGGCACCCGGGATCAACACAGATACGCAGTATTTT.

This clone occurred a few times. The chain is built from TRBV4-1 and TRBJ1-2; no clear D. There are 16 residues in the CDR3. The ends were cut back, 4 bases at V and 4 bases at J, with 19 bases in the middle. The germline V gene has CDR1 MGHRA and CDR2 YSYEKL. The CDR3 reads CASSRTTETLIYGYTF. The CDR3, as DNA: TGCGCCAGCAGCCGCACGACGGAGACTCTAATCTATGGCTACACCTTC.

The chain recombines TRBV29-1 with TRBJ1-2; TRBD1 might be the D (6 bases). This CDR3 is 11 amino acids long. Germline lookup yields CDR1 SQVTM and CDR2 ANQGSEA. V was shortened by 2 bases and J by 8 bases, with 9 bases between the two germline ends. In DNA form, the CDR3 reads TGCAGCGTTGAACAGGGGAGCGGCTACACCTTC. This encodes CSVEQGSGYTF.

This clone has only one observation. The chain joins TRBV10-1 to TRBJ2-3, with a weak D call TRBD2 (6 bases). The V gene lost 6 bases and the J gene lost 2 bases, with 12 bases spanning the gap. Germline CDR1 reads WNHNN; CDR2 reads SYGVQD (reference sequence). The CDR3 runs to 14 residues. The CDR3 loop reads CASSRRDFTDTQYF. CDR3 DNA sequence: TGCGCCAGCAGCCGTCGGGACTTCACAGATACGCAGTATTTT.

V and J are TRBV24-1 and TRBJ1-2, with D tentatively TRBD1 (5 bases). This CDR3 contains 11 residues. V was clipped by 12 bases and J by 4 bases, with 11 bases between them. The germline CDR1 and CDR2 sequences are KGHDR and SFDVKD. The CDR3 sequence: CAFHRFYGYTF. DNA of the CDR3: TGTGCCTTTCACAGGTTCTATGGCTACACCTTC.

Here the CDR3 DNA reads TGTGCCAGCAGCTCCCGGGACAGGGCTTACGAACCCTATGGCTACACCTTC. Translated: CASSSRDRAYEPYGYTF. V gene TRBV7-9 combines with J gene TRBJ1-2; TRBD1 aligns across 9 bases. Trimming cost V 4 bases and J 4 bases; bases outside gene matches: 13. Per the germline V gene, CDR1 is SEHNR and CDR2 is FQNEAQ (reference sequence). The CDR3 runs to 17 residues. Based on the CDR3 plus reference TRBV7-9 and TRBJ1-2, the full variable domain is DTGVSQNPRHKITKRGQNVTFRCDPISEHNRLYWYRQTLGQGPEFLTYFQNEAQLEKSRLLSDRFSAERPKGSFSTLEIQRTEQGDSAMYLCASSSRDRAYEPYGYTFGSGTRLTVV.

This chain uses TRBV18 with TRBJ2-7, with a weak D call TRBD2 (7 bases). The ends were cut back, 11 bases at V and 5 bases at J, with 16 bases in the middle. The CDR3 totals 12 residues. The germline V gene has CDR1 KGHSH and CDR2 LQKENI. For the CDR3, the DNA is TGTGCCGGGGGGGCCGGGGGCCACGAGCAGTACTTC. As protein: CAGGAGGHEQYF.

The chain couples TRBV10-1 to TRBJ1-6, with a weak D call TRBD1 (6 bases). The CDR3 is 13 residues long. Per the germline V gene, CDR1 is WNHNN and CDR2 is SYGVQD (reference sequence). The V gene lost 6 bases and the J gene lost 7 bases, with 10 bases spanning the gap. The CDR3 loop is CASSSGTNSPLHF. In nucleotides, the CDR3 is TGCGCCAGCAGCTCGGGGACAAATTCACCCCTCCACTTT.

The V call is TRBV6-2 or TRBV6-3, the J call TRBJ1-1; D uncertain. Germline-derived CDR1 and CDR2 are MNHEY and SVGEGT. The CDR3 sequence is 13 residues long. The V end lost 0 bases, the J end lost 5 bases, and 7 bases lay between the germline ends. CDR3 region: CASSYSVDTEAFF. CDR3 coding DNA: TGTGCCAGCAGTTACTCGGTGGATACTGAAGCTTTCTTT.

V usage is TRBV7-3 and J usage is TRBJ2-1; TRBD1 agrees at 8 bases. Germline lookup yields CDR1 SGHTA and CDR2 FQGTGA. The trim removed 5 bases at V and 2 bases at J, leaving 8 bases unmatched. The CDR3 has 16 amino acids. CDR3 in amino acids: CASSPTSGQAYNEQFF. As DNA, the CDR3 is TGTGCCAGCAGCCCCACCTCGGGACAGGCCTACAATGAGCAGTTCTTC.

The table lists this clone with a count of one. The chain carries TRBV5-1 and TRBJ2-7, with D possibly being TRBD2 (6 bases). CDR3 size: 13 residues. Between the trimmed V and J ends, which lost 2 bases and 5 bases, there was a span of 11 bases. Germline loops: CDR1 SGHRS, CDR2 YFSETQ. CDR3 DNA sequence: TGCGCCAGCAGCTTAAGAGGGGAGGACGAGCAGTACTTC. Amino acid sequence: CASSLRGEDEQYF.

The chain links TRBV18 to TRBJ1-4; no definite D call. Trimming removed 6 bases from V and 5 bases from J, with 16 bases in between. The germline V gene has CDR1 KGHSH and CDR2 LQKENI. This CDR3 is built from 15 residues. CDR3 residues: CASSPNRGRNEKLFF. In DNA form, the CDR3 reads TGTGCCAGCTCCCCCAATCGAGGGAGAAATGAAAAACTGTTTTTT.

V gene TRBV5-5 combines with J gene TRBJ2-2; 7 bases align to TRBD1. The CDR3 covers 14 residues. Germline CDR1 and CDR2: SGHKS and YYEKEE (reference sequence). Unmatched junction bases numbered 4, after V lost 4 bases and J lost 4 bases. The CDR3 DNA is TGTGCCAGCAGCCCGGACAGGCGCACCGGGGAGCTGTTTTTT. It yields the protein CASSPDRRTGELFF.